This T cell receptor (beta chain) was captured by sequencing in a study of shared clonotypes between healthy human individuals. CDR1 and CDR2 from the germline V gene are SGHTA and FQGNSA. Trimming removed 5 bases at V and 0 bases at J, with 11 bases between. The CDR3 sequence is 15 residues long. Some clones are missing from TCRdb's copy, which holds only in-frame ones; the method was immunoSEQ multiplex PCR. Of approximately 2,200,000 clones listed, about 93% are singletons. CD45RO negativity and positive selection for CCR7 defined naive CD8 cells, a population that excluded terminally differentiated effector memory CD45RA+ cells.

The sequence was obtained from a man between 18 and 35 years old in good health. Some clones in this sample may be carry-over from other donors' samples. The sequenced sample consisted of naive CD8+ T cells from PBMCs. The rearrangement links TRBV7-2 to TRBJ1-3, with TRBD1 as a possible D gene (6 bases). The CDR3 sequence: CASSIDRNSGNTIYF. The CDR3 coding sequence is TGTGCCAGCAGCATCGACAGGAACTCTGGAAACACCATATATTTT.